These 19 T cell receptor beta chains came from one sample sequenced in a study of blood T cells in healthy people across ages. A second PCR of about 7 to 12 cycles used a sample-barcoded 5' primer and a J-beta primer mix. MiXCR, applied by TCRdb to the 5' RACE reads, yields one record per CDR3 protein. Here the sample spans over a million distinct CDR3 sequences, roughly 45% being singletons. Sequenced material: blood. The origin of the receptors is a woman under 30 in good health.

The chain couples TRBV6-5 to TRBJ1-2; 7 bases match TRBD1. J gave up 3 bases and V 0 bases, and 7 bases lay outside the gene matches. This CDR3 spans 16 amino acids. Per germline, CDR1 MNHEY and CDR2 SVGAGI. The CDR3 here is CASSYSVVDRDYGYTF. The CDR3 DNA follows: TGTGCCAGCAGTTACTCTGTAGTAGACAGGGACTATGGCTACACCTTC.

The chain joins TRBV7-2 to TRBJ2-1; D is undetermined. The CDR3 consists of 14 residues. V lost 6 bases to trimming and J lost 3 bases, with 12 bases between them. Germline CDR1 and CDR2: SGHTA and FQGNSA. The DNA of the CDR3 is TGTGCCAGCAGGGGCAGGACGAGCTACAATGAGCAGTTCTTC. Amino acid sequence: CASRGRTSYNEQFF.

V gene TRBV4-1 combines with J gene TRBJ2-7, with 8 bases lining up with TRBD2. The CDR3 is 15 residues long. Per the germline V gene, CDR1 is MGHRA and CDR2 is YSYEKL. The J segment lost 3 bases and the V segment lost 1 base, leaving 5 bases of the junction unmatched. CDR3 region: CASSQVNSGSYEQYF. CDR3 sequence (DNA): TGCGCCAGCAGCCAAGTAAACAGCGGGAGCTACGAGCAGTACTTC.

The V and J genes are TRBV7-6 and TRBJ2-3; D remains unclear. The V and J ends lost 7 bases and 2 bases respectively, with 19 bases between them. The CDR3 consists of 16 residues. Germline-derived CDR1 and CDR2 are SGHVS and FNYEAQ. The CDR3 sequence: CASTTFKSDFTDTQYF. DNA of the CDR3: TGTGCCAGCACCACCTTTAAGAGTGACTTCACAGATACGCAGTATTTT.

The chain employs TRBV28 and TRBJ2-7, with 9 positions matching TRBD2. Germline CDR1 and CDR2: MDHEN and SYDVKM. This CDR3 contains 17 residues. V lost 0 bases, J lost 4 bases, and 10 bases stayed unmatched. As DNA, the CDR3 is TGTGCCAGCAGTTTATGGACCGGCGGGGGGGCCTTATACGAGCAGTACTTC. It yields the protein CASSLWTGGGALYEQYF.

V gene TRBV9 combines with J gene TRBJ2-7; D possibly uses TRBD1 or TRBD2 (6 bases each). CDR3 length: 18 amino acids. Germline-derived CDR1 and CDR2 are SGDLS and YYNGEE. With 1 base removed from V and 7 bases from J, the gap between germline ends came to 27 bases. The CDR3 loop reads CASSVSNLGLGAYNEQYF. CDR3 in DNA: TGTGCCAGCAGCGTATCCAACCTGGGACTGGGGGCATACAATGAGCAGTACTTC. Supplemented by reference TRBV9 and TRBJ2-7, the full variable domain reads DSGVTQTPKHLITATGQRVTLRCSPRSGDLSVYWYQQSLDQGLQFLIQYYNGEERAKGNILERFSAQQFPDLHSELNLSSLELGDSALYFCASSVSNLGLGAYNEQYFGPGTRLTVT.

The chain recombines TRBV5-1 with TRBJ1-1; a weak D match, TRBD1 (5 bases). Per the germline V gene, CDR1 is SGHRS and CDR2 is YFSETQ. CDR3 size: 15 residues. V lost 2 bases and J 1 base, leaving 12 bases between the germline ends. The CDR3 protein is CASSFQTATNTEAFF. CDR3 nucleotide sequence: TGCGCCAGCAGCTTCCAGACAGCGACGAACACTGAAGCTTTCTTT.

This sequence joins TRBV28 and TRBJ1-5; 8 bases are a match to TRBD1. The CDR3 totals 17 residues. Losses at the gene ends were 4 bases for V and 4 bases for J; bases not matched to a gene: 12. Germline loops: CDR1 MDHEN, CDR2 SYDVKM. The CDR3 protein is CASSWTRQGIWNQPQHF. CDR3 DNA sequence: TGTGCCAGCAGTTGGACGAGACAGGGGATTTGGAATCAGCCCCAGCATTTT.

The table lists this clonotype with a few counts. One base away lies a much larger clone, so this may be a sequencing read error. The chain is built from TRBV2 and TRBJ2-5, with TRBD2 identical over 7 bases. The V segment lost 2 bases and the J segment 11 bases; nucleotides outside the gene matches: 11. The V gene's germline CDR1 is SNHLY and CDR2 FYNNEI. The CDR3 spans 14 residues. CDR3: CASSELAVNNEQYF. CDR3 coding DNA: TGTGCCAGCAGTGAACTAGCGGTCAACAATGAGCAGTACTTC.

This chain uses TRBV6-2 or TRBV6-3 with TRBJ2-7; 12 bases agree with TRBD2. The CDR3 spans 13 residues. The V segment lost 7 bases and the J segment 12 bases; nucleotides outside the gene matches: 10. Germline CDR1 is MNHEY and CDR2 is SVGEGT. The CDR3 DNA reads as TGTGCCAGCATATTAACTAGCGGGGGGCCGGCGTACTTC. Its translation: CASILTSGGPAYF.

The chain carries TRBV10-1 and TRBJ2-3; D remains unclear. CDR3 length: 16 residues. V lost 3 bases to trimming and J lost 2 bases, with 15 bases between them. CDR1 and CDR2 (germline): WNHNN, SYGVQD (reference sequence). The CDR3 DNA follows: TGCGCCAGCAGTGATTCCGGAAAGGACCTCACAGATACGCAGTATTTT. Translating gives CASSDSGKDLTDTQYF.

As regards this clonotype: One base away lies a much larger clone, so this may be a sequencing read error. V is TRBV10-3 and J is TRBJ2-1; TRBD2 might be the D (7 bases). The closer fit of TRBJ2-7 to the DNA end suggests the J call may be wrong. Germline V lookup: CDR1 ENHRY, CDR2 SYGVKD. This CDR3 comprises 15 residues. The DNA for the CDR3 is TGTGCCATCAGGGCCGCGGGGGCCTCCTACAATGAGCAGTACTTC. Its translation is CAIRAAGASYNEQYF.

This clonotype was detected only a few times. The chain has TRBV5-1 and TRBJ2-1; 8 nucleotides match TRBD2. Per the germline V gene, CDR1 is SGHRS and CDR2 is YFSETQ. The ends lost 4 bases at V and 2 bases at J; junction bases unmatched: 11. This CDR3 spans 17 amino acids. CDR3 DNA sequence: TGCGCCAGCAGCCGCAACTTAGCGGGGAGCCCCTACAATGAGCAGTTCTTC. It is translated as CASSRNLAGSPYNEQFF.

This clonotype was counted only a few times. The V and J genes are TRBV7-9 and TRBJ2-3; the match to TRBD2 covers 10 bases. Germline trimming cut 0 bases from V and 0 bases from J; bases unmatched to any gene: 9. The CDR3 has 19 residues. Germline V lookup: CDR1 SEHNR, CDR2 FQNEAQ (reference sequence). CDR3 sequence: CASSLAWLAGDVSTDTQYF. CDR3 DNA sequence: TGTGCCAGCAGCTTAGCGTGGCTAGCGGGGGACGTGAGCACAGATACGCAGTATTTT.

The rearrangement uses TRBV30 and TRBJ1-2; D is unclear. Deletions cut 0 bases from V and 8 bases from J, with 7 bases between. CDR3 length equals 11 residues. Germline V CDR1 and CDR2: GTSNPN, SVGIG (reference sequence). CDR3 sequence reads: CAWSVLGGYTF. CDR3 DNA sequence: TGTGCCTGGAGTGTGTTGGGGGGCTACACCTTC.

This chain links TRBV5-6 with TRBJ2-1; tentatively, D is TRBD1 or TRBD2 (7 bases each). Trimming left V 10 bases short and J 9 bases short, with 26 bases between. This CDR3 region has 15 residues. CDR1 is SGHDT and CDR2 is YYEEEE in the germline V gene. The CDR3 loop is CAASGGGQLSSEQFF. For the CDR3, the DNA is TGTGCCGCTTCCGGCGGGGGACAGCTTTCGAGTGAGCAGTTCTTC.

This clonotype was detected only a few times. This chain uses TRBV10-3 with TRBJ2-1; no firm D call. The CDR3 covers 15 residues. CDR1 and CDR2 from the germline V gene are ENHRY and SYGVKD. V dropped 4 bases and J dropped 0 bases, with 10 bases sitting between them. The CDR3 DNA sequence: TGTGCCATCAGTGTGGCGGACCTCTCCTACAATGAGCAGTTCTTC. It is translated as CAISVADLSYNEQFF.

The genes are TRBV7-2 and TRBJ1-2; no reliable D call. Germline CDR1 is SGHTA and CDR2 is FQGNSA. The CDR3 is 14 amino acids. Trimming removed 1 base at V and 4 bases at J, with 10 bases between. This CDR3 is CASSLGVERYGYTF. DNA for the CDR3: TGTGCCAGCAGCTTAGGAGTCGAGCGCTATGGCTACACCTTC. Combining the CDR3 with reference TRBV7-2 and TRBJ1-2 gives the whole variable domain GAGVSQSPSNKVTEKGKDVELRCDPISGHTALYWYRQSLGQGLEFLIYFQGNSAPDKSGLPSDRFSAERTGGSVSTLTIQRTQQEDSAVYLCASSLGVERYGYTFGSGTRLTVV.

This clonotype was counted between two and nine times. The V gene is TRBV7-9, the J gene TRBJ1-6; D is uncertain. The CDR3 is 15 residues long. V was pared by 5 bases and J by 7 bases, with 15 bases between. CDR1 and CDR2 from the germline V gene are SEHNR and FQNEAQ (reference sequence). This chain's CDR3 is CASSPRLPGNSPLHF. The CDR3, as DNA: TGTGCCAGCAGCCCCAGACTTCCGGGGAATTCACCCCTCCACTTT.